This T cell receptor beta chain was sequenced during a study of T cell changes during pregnancy in multiple sclerosis. The germline V gene has CDR1 SGHRS and CDR2 YFSETQ. V was trimmed by 4 bases and J by 7 bases, leaving 18 bases between them. The CDR3 length is 15 residues. Some clones are missing from TCRdb's copy, which holds only in-frame ones; the method was immunoSEQ multiplex PCR. This sample has around 75,000 clones; 75% to 95% occur once, and the top ten carry 0.25% to 0.3%. This clonotype was obtained from a female donor in good health, enrolled as a control in a pregnancy study. The material sequenced was CD4+ T cells from peripheral blood mononuclear cells, taken in the third trimester of pregnancy. V gene TRBV5-1 combines with J gene TRBJ2-1; tentatively, D is TRBD2 (5 bases). This chain's CDR3 is CASSPELSGENEQFF. The CDR3 DNA follows: TGCGCCAGCAGCCCAGAGTTAAGCGGTGAGAATGAGCAGTTCTTC.